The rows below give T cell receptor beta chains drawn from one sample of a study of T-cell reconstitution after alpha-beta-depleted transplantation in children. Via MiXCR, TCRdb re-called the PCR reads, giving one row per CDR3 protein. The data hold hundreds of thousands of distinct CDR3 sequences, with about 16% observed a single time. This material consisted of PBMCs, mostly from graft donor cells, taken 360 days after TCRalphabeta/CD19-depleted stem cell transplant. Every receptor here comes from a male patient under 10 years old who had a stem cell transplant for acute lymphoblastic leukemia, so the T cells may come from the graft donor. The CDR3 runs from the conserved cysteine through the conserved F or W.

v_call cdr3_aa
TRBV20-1 CSARGPNTEAFF
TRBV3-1 CASSPIGLAGAGNEQFF
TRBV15 CATSGGGTDTQYF
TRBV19 CATSTGVSYEQYF
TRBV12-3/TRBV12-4 CASTSSGSLTGELFF
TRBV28 CASSLIGIYEQYF
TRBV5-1 CASSINPRGRSETQYF
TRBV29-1 CSVQIGETQYF
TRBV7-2 CASSGYARTPLNEQFF
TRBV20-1 CSAGTAADSPLHF
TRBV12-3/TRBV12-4 CASSTPTGWSERGPYNEQFF
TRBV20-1 CSARDLRVEYF
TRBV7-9 CASSSTDRIGNEQFF
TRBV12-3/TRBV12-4 CASPKNSGRGGETQYF
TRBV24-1 CATSDPGQGSTDTQYF
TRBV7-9 CASSLWETPPGGNEQFF
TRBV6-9 CASHADRANEKLFF
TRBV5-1 CASSLWSGRNTEAFF
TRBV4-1 CASSQEGTSGAYEQYF
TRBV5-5 CASSPRQGGNQPQHF
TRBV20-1 CSARNQNNQDTQYF
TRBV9 CASSVAHSSYNSPLHF
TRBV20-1 CSARTSGRHLGEQYF
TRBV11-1 CASSLIRSASGSTDTQYF
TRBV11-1 CASSLARLAAPYEQYF
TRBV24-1 CATSDPGRTDTQYF
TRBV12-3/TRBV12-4 CASSFGGTGTGYEQYF
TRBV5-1 CASSRTSGSTDTQYF
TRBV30 CAWSAGSNQPQHF
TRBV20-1 CSAKRNEQFF
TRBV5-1 CASSLAYSGANVLTF